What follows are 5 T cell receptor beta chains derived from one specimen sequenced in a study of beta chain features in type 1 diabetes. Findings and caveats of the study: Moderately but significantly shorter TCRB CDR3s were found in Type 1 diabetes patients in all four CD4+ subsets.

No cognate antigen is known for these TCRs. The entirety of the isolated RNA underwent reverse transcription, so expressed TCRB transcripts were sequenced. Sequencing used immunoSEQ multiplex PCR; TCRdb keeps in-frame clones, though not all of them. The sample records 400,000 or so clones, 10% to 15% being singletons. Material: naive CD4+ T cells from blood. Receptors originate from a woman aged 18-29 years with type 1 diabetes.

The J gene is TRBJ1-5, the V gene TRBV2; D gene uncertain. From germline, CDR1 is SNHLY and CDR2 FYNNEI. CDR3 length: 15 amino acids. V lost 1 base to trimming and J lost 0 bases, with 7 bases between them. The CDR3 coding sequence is TGTGCCAGCAGTGAAGGGCGGTATAGCAATCAGCCCCAGCATTTT. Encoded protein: CASSEGRYSNQPQHF.

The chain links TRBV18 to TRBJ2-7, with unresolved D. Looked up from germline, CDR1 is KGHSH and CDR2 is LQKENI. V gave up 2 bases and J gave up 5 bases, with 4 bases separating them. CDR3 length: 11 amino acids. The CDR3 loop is CASSPSNEQYF. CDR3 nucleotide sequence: TGTGCCAGCTCACCAAGCAACGAGCAGTACTTC.

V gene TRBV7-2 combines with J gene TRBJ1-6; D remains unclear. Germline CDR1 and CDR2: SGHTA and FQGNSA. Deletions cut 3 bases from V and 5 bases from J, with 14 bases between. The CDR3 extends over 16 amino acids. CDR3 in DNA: TGTGCCAGCAGCTTTTTTTCGCTATTCCATAATTCACCCCTCCACTTT. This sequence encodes CASSFFSLFHNSPLHF.

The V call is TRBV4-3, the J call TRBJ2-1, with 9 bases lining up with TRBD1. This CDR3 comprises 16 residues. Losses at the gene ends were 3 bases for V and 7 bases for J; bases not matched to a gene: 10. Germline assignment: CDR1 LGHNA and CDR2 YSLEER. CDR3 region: CASSHLRGTGQNEQFF. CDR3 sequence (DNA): TGCGCCAGCAGCCACCTTCGGGGGACAGGGCAGAATGAGCAGTTCTTC.

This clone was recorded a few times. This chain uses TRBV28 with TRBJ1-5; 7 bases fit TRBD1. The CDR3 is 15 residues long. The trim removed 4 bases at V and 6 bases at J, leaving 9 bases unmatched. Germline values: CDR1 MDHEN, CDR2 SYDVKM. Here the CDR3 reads CASSSDRAKGQPQHF. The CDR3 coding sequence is TGTGCCAGCAGTTCCGACAGGGCGAAAGGTCAGCCCCAGCATTTT.